This T cell receptor beta chain was identified during a study of response to subunit inactivated influenza vaccine. TCRdb processed the RT-PCR reads anew with MiXCR; each CDR3 protein has one entry. The sample shows around 570,000 distinct CDR3 sequences, 11% of them seen only once. The table lists this clonotype with a few counts. A further study also used this sample, focusing on T cells expressing NK-cell markers. That work adds: TCR beta cDNA was made by 5'RACE template switching with UMIs. According to the study, TCR beta repertoires originated from sorted CD3+CD56+NKG2C+, CD3+CD56+NKG2C- and CD3+CD56-NKG2C+ T cells. In about six donors, dominant CD3+CD56+NKG2C+ clonotypes ranked among the top 10 CD8+ clonotypes. For a handful of donors, these clonotypes were likewise the leading ones in the CD3+CD56-NKG2C+ fraction.

This clonotype was obtained from a man aged 45-65 years who received an inactivated influenza vaccine. The starting material was PBMCs from blood, obtained on the day of vaccination.

The CDR3 here is CATREQGFTGELFF. The DNA for the CDR3 is TGTGCCACCAGAGAACAGGGATTCACCGGGGAGCTGTTTTTT. This rearrangement joins TRBV24-1 to TRBJ2-2; possibly TRBD1 for D (6 bases). Per the germline V gene, CDR1 is KGHDR and CDR2 is SFDVKD. The V and J ends lost 7 bases and 4 bases respectively, with 12 bases between them. This CDR3 comprises 14 residues.